This is a list of T cell receptor beta chains from one sample in a study of T-cell memory formation after mild COVID-19. MiXCR, applied by TCRdb to the 5' RACE reads, yields one record per CDR3 protein. Among around 450,000 distinct CDR3 sequences listed, roughly a quarter were seen once. The sample comprised PBMCs or a T cell subset sorted from them (not recorded which). The receptor source for this set is an adult woman who had mild COVID-19 (a few samples of this study predate the infection). Cell type and time point are not known. CDR3s include the opening cysteine and the closing phenylalanine or tryptophan. The D gene is left open where the match is weak. Expanded clones get a size class; other rows say once, few or many, or leave the size out.

d_call	cdr3_length	v_call	j_call	clone_size	cdr3_aa	cdr3_nt
NA	13	TRBV9	TRBJ2-1	NA	CASSARRHNEQFF	TGTGCCAGCAGCGCCCGGCGGCACAATGAGCAGTTCTTC
NA	15	TRBV18	TRBJ1-4	few	CASSPQGPANEKLFF	TGTGCCAGCTCACCACAGGGCCCCGCTAATGAAAAACTGTTTTTT
NA	15	TRBV5-1	TRBJ1-1	NA	CASSLDVAGNTEAFF	TGCGCCAGCAGCTTGGATGTCGCAGGGAACACTGAAGCTTTCTTT
NA	14	TRBV6-5	TRBJ2-7	few	CASSYTEGSYEQYF	TGTGCCAGCAGTTATACCGAAGGATCCTACGAGCAGTACTTC
NA	13	TRBV20-1	TRBJ1-1	few	CSARWAGDTEAFF	TGCAGTGCCCGGTGGGCGGGCGACACTGAAGCTTTCTTT
NA	18	TRBV21-1	TRBJ1-5	NA	CASSKAGDQGISYEPQHF	TGTGCCAGCAGCAAAGCCGGGGACCAGGGGATCTCTTACGAGCCCCAGCATTTT
NA	12	TRBV19	TRBJ1-1	NA	CASSSLSTEAFF	TGTGCCAGTAGTTCTCTGTCCACTGAAGCTTTCTTT
TRBD2	15	TRBV27	TRBJ2-7	NA	CASSIQTSAYYEQYF	TGTGCCAGCAGTATACAGACTAGCGCCTACTACGAGCAGTACTTC
TRBD2	18	TRBV4-3	TRBJ2-2	NA	CASSLTGTSGRYTGELFF	TGCGCCAGCAGCCTCACCGGGACTAGCGGGAGGTACACCGGGGAGCTGTTTTTT
NA	17	TRBV11-2	TRBJ2-6	NA	CASSLVVRVAGANVLTF	TGTGCCAGCAGCTTAGTCGTCAGGGTCGCTGGGGCCAACGTCCTGACTTTC
NA	15	TRBV7-9	TRBJ2-4	NA	CASSRRDGPKNIQYF	TGTGCCAGCAGCCGCCGGGACGGACCCAAAAACATTCAGTACTTC
NA	15	TRBV7-2	TRBJ1-2	few	CASSLAGTSPAGYTF	TGTGCCAGCAGCTTAGCGGGGACATCCCCTGCCGGCTACACCTTC
TRBD1	16	TRBV5-1	TRBJ1-2	few	CASSYAPGQGAYGYTF	TGCGCCAGCAGCTATGCTCCGGGACAGGGGGCCTATGGCTACACCTTC
NA	14	TRBV29-1	TRBJ2-1	many	CSVQGSAGYNEQFF	TGCAGCGTCCAGGGCTCGGCCGGCTACAATGAGCAGTTCTTC
TRBD2	20	TRBV9	TRBJ2-1	NA	CASSQNLLAGADNYYNEQFF	TGTGCCAGCAGCCAAAATCTCCTAGCGGGGGCCGACAACTATTACAATGAGCAGTTCTTC
NA	15	TRBV3-1	TRBJ2-2	few	CASSQGGGNTGELFF	TGTGCCAGCAGCCAAGGAGGCGGGAACACCGGGGAGCTGTTTTTT
NA	16	TRBV15	TRBJ1-2	many	CATSTRNRVEGYGYTF	TGTGCCACCAGTACCCGCAACAGGGTAGAGGGGTATGGCTACACCTTC
TRBD1	14	TRBV29-1	TRBJ1-5	NA	CSATTGVGSQPQHF	TGCAGCGCTACCACAGGGGTGGGGAGTCAGCCCCAGCATTTT
NA	13	TRBV29-1	TRBJ2-1	NA	CSVLPGRWDEQFF	TGCAGCGTTCTACCGGGAAGGTGGGATGAGCAGTTCTTC
NA	13	TRBV19	TRBJ2-3	many	CASCPSLADTQYF	TGTGCCAGTTGTCCTAGCTTAGCAGATACGCAGTATTTT
TRBD1	15	TRBV29-1	TRBJ1-3	many	CSARGMGSSGNTIYF	TGCAGCGCCAGGGGGATGGGGAGCTCTGGAAACACCATATATTTT
TRBD2	16	TRBV29-1	TRBJ2-5	NA	CSVEDLSGAPQETQYF	TGCAGCGTTGAAGATCTTAGCGGGGCTCCCCAAGAGACCCAGTACTTC
NA	12	TRBV7-2	TRBJ2-7	few	CASSWGTYEQYF	TGTGCCAGCAGTTGGGGAACCTACGAGCAGTACTTC
NA	16	TRBV19	TRBJ1-2	NA	CDSSAEVGQLHYGYTF	TGTGACAGTAGCGCGGAGGTTGGACAGCTACACTATGGCTACACCTTC
NA	14	TRBV14	TRBJ1-6	few	CASSHSGYNSPLHF	TGTGCCAGCAGCCATTCAGGGTATAATTCACCCCTCCACTTT
NA	13	TRBV7-9	TRBJ2-7	NA	CASSLLRTEGQYF	TGTGCCAGCAGCTTACTTAGGACGGAAGGGCAGTACTTC
NA	14	TRBV24-1	TRBJ1-3	NA	CATSGSRAGNTIYF	TGTGCCACCAGTGGAAGCAGGGCCGGAAACACCATATATTTT
TRBD1	15	TRBV15	TRBJ2-6	NA	CATSLQGAKANVLTF	TGTGCCACCAGCTTACAGGGGGCGAAGGCCAACGTCCTGACTTTC
TRBD2	16	TRBV7-3	TRBJ2-3	NA	CASSLVAGGQADTQYF	TGTGCCAGCAGCTTAGTCGCGGGGGGGCAGGCAGATACGCAGTATTTT
NA	15	TRBV24-1	TRBJ2-5	many	CATSDERTNQETQYF	TGTGCCACCAGTGATGAACGGACTAACCAAGAGACCCAGTACTTC
NA	14	TRBV29-1	TRBJ1-5	NA	CSVRGQNSNQPQHF	TGCAGCGTTCGCGGACAGAATAGCAATCAGCCCCAGCATTTT
NA	13	TRBV25-1	TRBJ1-2	NA	CASSDRQGYGYTF	TGTGCCAGCAGTGATCGGCAGGGGTATGGCTACACCTTC
NA	14	TRBV9	TRBJ2-3	NA	CASNEGGYTDTQYF	TGTGCCAGCAACGAGGGGGGGTACACAGATACGCAGTATTTT